This TCR beta chain was sequenced during a study of cytomegalovirus exposure and HLA in healthy donors (dated by TCRdb to between 2016 and 2019). With respect to the entire study: An earlier analysis of some 550 of the donors reported roughly 270 Gb of sequence data and roughly 100 million unique TCR beta sequences from some 180 million T cells. An early release covering 550 to 650 HLA-typed donors comprised approximately 290 gigabases of sequencing data and about 90 million unique TCR sequences. Of the roughly 390 genotyped donors, about 80% fell in the genetic ancestry cluster associated with self-reported Caucasian donors. The study was designed to test whether signatures of past pathogen exposure could be identified by cataloging public T cell receptors. The T cell repertoires of 666 subjects were profiled by immunosequencing and related to cytomegalovirus serostatus. A separate validation cohort of more than 100 different subjects was used in addition to the approximately 640-subject first cohort. To predict cytomegalovirus infection status, the study combined high-throughput TCR immunosequencing, statistical association of individual TCRs with disease status, and machine learning. A later analysis re-examined previously published TCR beta repertoires from just over 650 donors and added high-resolution HLA genotyping to investigate patterns of TCR occurrence. Rather than drawing on any new phenotypic data, the later analysis identified candidate immune exposures from TCR beta sequences and the way those sequences occurred across donors. In an earlier analysis of 587 of the donors, high-throughput TCR beta sequencing was used to judge whether each TCR beta V gene segment behaved as functional or pseudogenic. Donor age, sex, ethnicity and CMV serostatus were compiled together with the repertoire data. In a later genetic analysis, genome-wide SNP genotypes for about 55% of the roughly 700 donors were used, and that subset was treated as a discovery cohort. Every discovery cohort repertoire had been produced on one sequencing platform. Class I and class II HLA loci were covered by the typing at four-digit resolution. The number of typed donors differed by locus: about 629-630 for A, B, C, DRB1 and DQB1; 500 to 550 for DQA1; approximately 600 for DPA1; and some 450 for DPB1. About five DR-DQ haplotypes were handled as single units for association and clustering because linkage in the cohort was strong. Across 300 to 500 genotyped donors of the cohort, an average of approximately 240,000 unique TCR beta nucleotide sequences per donor were sequenced, and roughly 18% of those sequences were non-productive.

On the study overall, not on this receptor specifically: Specific HLA alleles were associated with roughly 17,000 TCR beta sequences at a false discovery rate of 0.05 in a later analysis. While some public TCRs were present in many individuals, most TCR sequences turned up only very rarely across donors. In the study, 150 to 200 TCR beta chains were listed as associated with cytomegalovirus. Some IMGT-functional V segments, including TRBV6-2 and TRBV6-3, could not be told apart with the 87-base-pair reads, so those segments were excluded. In a later analysis, most CMV-associated TCR beta chains were found to appear HLA-restricted, with HLA associations seemingly driven largely by CMV exposure. In a later genetic analysis, a missense DCLRE1C variant was associated with V-gene and J-gene trimming of TCR beta chains, and the association was replicated in an independent cohort. In this cohort, only TCR beta chains were sequenced, and detectable features were limited by the absence of alpha or paired-chain data. A later analysis found that TCR association rates varied across HLA loci, with DRB1 alleles showing the most associated TCRs and HLA-C alleles the fewest. For the cohort, immune exposure information was limited to CMV serostatus. A cluster of highly shared sequence variants was judged likely to represent a technical artifact of the sequencing pipeline. In a later analysis, several top co-occurrence clusters were reported to appear linked to parvovirus B19, influenza, CMV and Epstein-Barr virus. A further reported finding was that TCR beta sequences accurately predicted the HLA-A and HLA-B alleles for most subjects in the first cohort. The authors suggested that the approach could potentially be extended to other disease states and immunological phenotypes. Cytomegalovirus status was reported to be diagnosed by the classifier with high specificity and sensitivity in both the original and validation cohorts. The earlier analysis of 587 of the donors excluded some 15 rarely observed V segments, including chromosome 9 orphons, because counts were too low. Presence/absence analyses assumed roughly uniform sequencing depth across donors, an assumption that may not hold. Assigning TCR associations to individual alleles was difficult when HLA alleles, especially DR and DQ, strongly co-occurred. Correlated functional status among segregating V segments might be attributable to linkage disequilibrium, but an unknown experimental factor could not be ruled out. A later genetic analysis reported fewer N-insertions in productive TCRs among donors in an Asian-associated ancestry cluster than the roughly 700-donor mean. Broadly in line with IMGT annotations, most TCR beta V segments showed up in productive rearrangements about 90% or about 30% of the time in an earlier analysis of about 500 of the donors. In a later analysis, HLA-associated TCR beta chains were found to be more clonally expanded and to have lower generation probabilities than equally common non-associated chains. In vitro tests confirmed that three of the cytomegalovirus-associated TCR beta chains recognize cytomegalovirus antigens. Because some donors lacked HLA typing at each locus, the association tests relied only on the typed subset.

As concerns this clone: This receptor's antigen is unknown. No base qualities exist here, and no much larger clone lies one base off it.

The method behind the library was the immunoSEQ multiplex PCR assay. For the multiplex PCR, a mixture combining 60 forward primers for TCR Vbeta segments and 13 reverse primers for TCR Jbeta segments was used. The CDR3 region of rearranged TCR beta genes was amplified from genomic DNA by a multiplex PCR assay. On the Illumina HiSeq System, the amplified TCR beta libraries were sequenced as 87-base-pair reads. The authors processed their data as follows. Across the 500 to 750 repertoires, a later analysis counted tens of millions of unique TCR beta chains, roughly 11 million of which were shared by at least two donors. To remove PCR and sequencing errors, raw reads were error-corrected and collapsed into unique sequences using a nearest-neighbor algorithm that merged closely related sequences. To assign V, D and J gene segments, CDR3 sequences were aligned to IMGT reference sequences. For a sequence to be retained, at least a six-nucleotide match to both a V gene segment and a J gene segment was required. Rearrangements were classified as productive when the CDR3 lacked stop codons and remained in frame with V and J, and all other rearrangements were classified as non-productive. Following IMGT convention, CDR3 was defined as the stretch from the second conserved V-encoded cysteine up to the conserved J-encoded phenylalanine. The earlier analysis of 550 to 650 of the donors excluded any sequence lacking an unambiguous match to a single V gene segment. In an earlier analysis of about 590 of the donors, a V segment was called functional when productive rearrangements were above 56.7%, and segregating when the standard deviation between donors exceeded 5%. A statistical classification framework was built for diagnosing cytomegalovirus status from the catalog of TCR beta chain sequences. V and J gene assignment, in a later analysis, came from comparing TCR nucleotide sequences with IMGT/GENE-DB human TR gene sequences. In a later analysis, CDR3 sequences and most-parsimonious VDJ recombination scenarios were assigned using the TCRdist pipeline. In a later analysis, each TCR beta chain was defined by its CDR3 amino acid sequence together with its V-gene family, and reads lacking a unique V-gene family were excluded. To address suspected cross-contamination and a sequencing artifact, a later analysis removed around 600 highly shared, low-generation-probability nucleotide sequences. For each public chain, a later analysis derived a clonal expansion index from normalized ranks of inferred template counts within each repertoire. In a later analysis, generation probabilities were computed using a VDJ recombination model fitted to out-of-frame rearrangements, and the results were checked against IGoR. In a later analysis, hypergeometric tests were used to score TCR-TCR, TCR-HLA and TCR-CMV co-occurrence, with a repertoire-size bias correction applied to TCR pairs. To estimate false discovery rates, a later analysis permuted the HLA or CMV assignments 20 times. A later analysis grouped co-occurring TCRs with DBSCAN, adding TCRdist sequence similarity when clustering within HLA-allele-positive subsets. For co-occurrence clustering, repertoires with fewer than 30,000 or more than 120,000 public chains were excluded, along with roughly 5 repertoires with anomalous nucleotide sharing. TCRdb holds this immuneACCESS table with in-frame rearrangements only. Some clones are missing; in checked studies, unresolved V genes explain under half, and the rest has no known cause. That table supplies the V and J calls and clone size; D and trimming were determined from the DNA. The sample has 200,000 to 250,000 clones on record, more than 65% of them singletons. The ten largest clones add up to 1.8% of the sample.

The CDR3 holds 16 amino acids from the cysteine to the phenylalanine. Just the 48-base CDR3 DNA is kept, in frame starting at base 1. V drops 8 bases and J drops 5 bases, leaving 22 bases in between. As encoded in the germline V gene, CDR1 is SNHLY while CDR2 is FYNNEI. The cohort was made up of under 800 healthy bone marrow donors. At the time of sampling, every cohort member was nominally healthy, though immune exposures that went unrecorded were likely present. The donor was CMV seronegative and belonged to the group of more than 300 seronegative cohort members. A peripheral blood sample was provided by each donor, and peripheral blood mononuclear cells were used for TCR beta sequencing. The Qiagen DNeasy Blood Extraction Kit was used to extract genomic DNA from the blood cell samples.

This receptor was obtained from a woman between 25 and 40 years old in good health and CMV-seronegative. Source material: PBMCs. The chain couples TRBV2 to TRBJ1-5; TRBD1 is a possible D gene, resting on 5 matching bases. The nucleotide sequence reads as follows: TGTGCCAGCCGGGGGGTCCGACGTTTGAAAGATCAGCCCCAGCATTTT. The encoded protein is CASRGVRRLKDQPQHF.